This T cell receptor beta chain was sequenced in a study of blood T cell repertoires in COVID-19. For the study at large: Some COVID-19 samples were acute and others convalescent; all came from the United States, Italy and Spain. Nucleic acid was either cDNA or gDNA, and it came from T cells, B-cell-depleted T cells, or PBMCs.

In the original processing: Estimates of nucleated cell counts were drawn from the amplification of reference gene primers. Data came from immunoSEQ multiplex PCR; TCRdb stores just in-frame clones and leaves some out. That table furnishes V, J and clone size, whereas the DNA furnished D and trimming. Altogether 250,000 to 350,000 clones are present, 88% being singletons, with the ten largest covering roughly 9%. This CDR3 is built from 15 residues. Germline values: CDR1 LGHDT, CDR2 YNNKEL (reference sequence). V was pared by 5 bases and J by 4 bases, with 7 bases of the junction left unmatched. The V and J genes are TRBV3-1 (or the pseudogene TRBV3-2) and TRBJ2-7; 11 bases agree with TRBD1. The sequence was obtained from a man younger than 35 with active or convalescent COVID-19. What was sequenced was peripheral blood. The CDR3: CASSASDRGQYEQYF. In DNA form, the CDR3 reads TGTGCCAGCAGCGCATCGGACAGGGGGCAATACGAGCAGTACTTC.